This TCR beta chain was found in a study of T cell responses to AZD1222 COVID-19 vaccine. Study-wide results and caveats: In a largely white British group with more females than males, clonal diversity was possibly underestimated. Spike-wide vaccine-associated CD4 TCRs dominated at 160-218 and 743-854.

A word on this clone: Its target is not known.

Profiling relied on immunoSEQ multiplex PCR, and the TCRdb table lists in-frame clones only, not all of them. The sample carries some 96,000 clones, roughly nine tenths recorded once. The CDR3 is 14 amino acids. The V and J ends lost 4 bases and 3 bases respectively, with 13 bases between them. Germline V gives CDR1 SGHAT, CDR2 FQNNGV. The sample consisted of peripheral blood, taken on day 0 of AZD1222 vaccination. V is TRBV11-2 and J is TRBJ2-7; D ambiguous. The clonotype comes from an adult in good health. The CDR3 sequence: CASSSLGPRYEQYF. The CDR3 coding sequence is TGTGCCAGCAGCTCACTCGGACCCCGCTACGAGCAGTACTTC.